The clone carrying this TCR beta chain was detected ten times or more. This specimen comes from a study of T cells after yellow fever vaccination. Looked up from germline, CDR1 is MNHEY and CDR2 is SMNVEV (reference sequence). V lost 3 bases and J 7 bases, leaving 8 bases between the germline ends. The CDR3 totals 12 residues. TCR cDNA was made by 5'RACE template switching, adding a universal primer site and UMIs. TCRdb itself ran the 5' RACE reads through MiXCR, one entry per CDR3 protein. The table includes some 320,000 distinct CDR3 sequences, 4% to 5.5% detected once. The chain links TRBV27 to TRBJ2-3; D unresolved. The sequences come from PBMCs, collected 15 days after the yellow fever booster vaccination. This TCR was recovered from a man aged 18 to 29 who received the YFV17D yellow fever vaccine. Written as DNA, the CDR3 is TGTGCCAGCAGTTTGGGCGGTCATACGCAGTATTTT. Translating it yields CASSLGGHTQYF.